This TCR beta chain came from a study of blood T cell repertoires in COVID-19. The germline V gene encodes CDR1 MDHEN and CDR2 SYDVKM. The CDR3 runs 13 residues. V lost 2 bases and J lost 9; bases outside the gene matches: 6. Authors' processing steps: By means of reference gene primer amplification, nucleated cell counts were estimated. Clones were read by immunoSEQ multiplex PCR, and TCRdb kept only the in-frame ones, dropping some. From that table come the V and J calls and clone size; the DNA was used to work out D and trimming. The sample yields under 300,000 clones, about 86% seen once. This clonotype originated in a man younger than 35 with active or convalescent COVID-19. Specimen: peripheral blood. V and J are TRBV28 and TRBJ1-2; TRBD1 agrees at 7 bases. This chain's CDR3 is CASSLSRQGRYTF. CDR3 nucleotides: TGTGCCAGCAGTTTAAGCCGACAGGGTCGCTACACCTTC.